Given below is one TCR beta chain in context. Some clones are missing from TCRdb's copy, which holds only in-frame ones; the method was immunoSEQ multiplex PCR. The table lists 95,000 to 100,000 clones, about 91% of them singletons, with 2.5% to 3.5% in the top ten. The data belong to a study of T cell changes during pregnancy in multiple sclerosis. The TCR sequence derives from a female donor with multiple sclerosis, enrolled in a pregnancy study. The source material was peripheral blood, sampled in the second trimester of pregnancy.

Here the CDR3 reads CASSQDRDSLYEQYF. The CDR3 nucleotides read TGTGCCAGCAGCCAAGATCGGGACTCCCTCTACGAGCAGTACTTC. The rearrangement links TRBV4-2 to TRBJ2-7; tentative D call: TRBD2 (6 bases). Germline CDR1 reads LGHNA; CDR2 reads YNFKEQ. The CDR3 is made up of 15 amino acids. V lost 0 bases and J 3 bases, leaving 12 bases between the germline ends.